This entry lists 10 T cell receptor beta chains sequenced from one sample in a study of T cells after posttransplantation cyclophosphamide (dated by TCRdb to about 2016). Libraries were built with the immunoSEQ multiplex PCR assay. Not all clones reach the TCRdb copy of this immuneACCESS table, which keeps in-frame sequences only. Checked studies attribute under half of the gap to unresolved V genes and leave the rest unexplained. The sample table contains about 21,000 clones; only one count was recorded for around 87% of them. About 2% of the sample goes to the ten largest clones. The control group consisted of 10 to 12 patients who received myeloablative marrow transplants with methotrexate plus a calcineurin inhibitor and who were sampled 1 year after transplant. The sample here was PBMCs, taken 359 days after allogeneic stem cell transplant with calcineurin inhibitor and methotrexate. These receptors originate from a female patient between 30 and 39 years old who received an allogeneic stem cell transplant from an unrelated donor, was CMV-positive, and had acute and chronic GVHD. After a transplant, not all T cells may be the patient's own; some may come from the graft donor.

The V call is TRBV11-2, the J call TRBJ2-5, with D perhaps matching TRBD1 (6 bases). The end of the DNA aligns better with TRBJ2-7, so the J call may be wrong. The CDR3 is made up of 16 amino acids. Per germline, CDR1 SGHAT and CDR2 FQNNGV. Written as DNA, the CDR3 is TGTGCCAGCAGCTTAGGTGGGACAAATACTGCCTACGAGCAGTACTTC. As protein: CASSLGGTNTAYEQYF.

This clone was counted a single time. The chain recombines TRBV30 with TRBJ1-5; no reliable D call. Per the germline V gene, CDR1 is GTSNPN and CDR2 is SVGIG (reference sequence). CDR3 size: 16 residues. Trimming left V 0 bases short and J 2 bases short, with 14 bases between. This chain's CDR3 is CAWSVPELLGNQPQHF. The DNA of the CDR3 is TGTGCCTGGAGTGTACCCGAACTGCTAGGCAATCAGCCCCAGCATTTT.

The chain has TRBV29-1 and TRBJ1-4, with D unresolved. Germline V lookup: CDR1 SQVTM, CDR2 ANQGSEA. This CDR3 has 12 amino acids. The V end was cut by 5 bases, the J end by 7 bases, with 11 bases between. The CDR3 sequence: CSVTGEGEKLFF. The CDR3 DNA follows: TGCAGCGTTACCGGGGAGGGTGAAAAACTGTTTTTT.

V usage is TRBV19 and J usage is TRBJ2-1; 7 bases align to TRBD2. V lost 6 bases to trimming and J lost 5 bases; unmatched junction nucleotides: 7. The germline V gene encodes CDR1 LNHDA and CDR2 SQIVND (reference sequence). The CDR3 contains 14 residues. The CDR3 coding sequence is TGTGCCAGTAGGAAGGGGCGGGGGAACAATGAGCAGTTCTTC. Translation gives CASRKGRGNNEQFF. The full variable domain, completed using reference TRBV19 and TRBJ2-1, is DGGITQSPKYLFRKEGQNVTLSCEQNLNHDAMYWYRQDPGQGLRLIYYSQIVNDFQKGDIAEGYSVSREKKESFPLTVTSAQKNPTAFYLCASRKGRGNNEQFFGPGTRLTVL.

The chain employs TRBV18 and TRBJ2-1; maybe TRBD1 (5 bases). The V and J ends lost 1 base and 8 bases respectively, with 9 bases between them. The germline V gene encodes CDR1 KGHSH and CDR2 LQKENI. The CDR3 length is 13 residues. CDR3 in amino acids: CASSPLQGDEQFF. The DNA of the CDR3 is TGTGCCAGCTCACCACTTCAGGGCGATGAGCAGTTCTTC.

This clone appeared a single time. The V call is TRBV27, the J call TRBJ2-5, with a tentative D call TRBD2 (5 bases). The V and J ends lost 7 bases and 5 bases respectively, with 20 bases between them. CDR3 length: 15 amino acids. Germline V gene data show CDR1 as MNHEY and CDR2 as SMNVEV (reference sequence). CDR3 residues: CASTSHGNLRETQYF. The DNA of the CDR3 is TGTGCCAGCACCTCACACGGGAATTTGAGGGAGACCCAGTACTTC.

CDR3 sequence: CASSLAGSGNEQFF. DNA of the CDR3: TGTGCCAGCTCACTAGCGGGATCGGGAAATGAGCAGTTCTTC. J is TRBJ2-1 and V is TRBV6-5, with 10 bases aligning to TRBD2. This CDR3 contains 14 residues. Germline-derived CDR1 and CDR2 are MNHEY and SVGAGI. J was trimmed by 7 bases and V by 8 bases; bases with no gene match: 8.

V usage is TRBV5-1 and J usage is TRBJ2-3, with 8 bases that match TRBD1. This CDR3 spans 16 amino acids. With 3 bases clipped from V and 1 base from J, the junction kept 7 bases outside the gene matches. Germline V gene lookup returns CDR1 SGHRS and CDR2 YFSETQ. In nucleotides, the CDR3 is TGCGCCAGCAGCTCAGGGGGCGCGACTGGCACAGATACGCAGTATTTT. This gives the protein CASSSGGATGTDTQYF.

The sample holds a few counts of this clone. CDR3 bases: TGTGCCAGCTCGGGGGGAAACACCATATATTTT. It codes for CASSGGNTIYF. The rearrangement links TRBV13 to TRBJ1-3; D uncertain. This CDR3 is 11 amino acids long. V dropped 8 bases and J dropped 4 bases, with 6 bases sitting between them. Germline values: CDR1 PRHDT, CDR2 FYEKMQ (reference sequence). The whole variable domain, remainder taken from reference TRBV13 and TRBJ1-3, is AAGVIQSPRHLIKEKRETATLKCYPIPRHDTVYWYQQGPGQDPQFLISFYEKMQSDKGSIPDRFSAQQFSDYHSELNMSSLELGDSALYFCASSGGNTIYFGEGSWLTVV.

The chain joins TRBV4-2 to TRBJ2-5; D not resolved. The J call may be incorrect, as the DNA end agrees better with TRBJ2-7. The germline V gene encodes CDR1 LGHNA and CDR2 YNFKEQ. CDR3 length equals 16 residues. CDR3 loop: CASSQEIGQNSYEQYF. The CDR3 DNA reads TGTGCCAGCAGCCAAGAAATTGGGCAGAACTCCTACGAGCAGTACTTC.